This T cell receptor (beta chain) was recovered during a study of OX40 agonist ivuxolimab in advanced cancers. Study as a whole: Among those enrolled, mean age was approximately 62 years (range about 23 to 85) and about 79% were male. Previous treatment with anti-PD-1, anti-PD-L1 or anti-CTLA-4 therapy was allowed; 35% to 50% had received some. Of the patients, three showed partial responses, one with hepatocellular carcinoma and two with cutaneous melanoma.

At baseline, cycle 4 day 1, and cycle 7 day 1, blood was sampled. Assay used: immunoSEQ multiplex PCR; TCRdb lists only in-frame clones, some missing. The data hold about 76,000 clones, with about 85% observed a single time. CDR3 length equals 19 residues. The germline gives CDR1 KGHSH, CDR2 LQKENI. Trimming pared 3 bases from V and 0 bases from J, leaving 21 bases between. This chain connects TRBV18 to TRBJ1-5; perhaps TRBD1 as D (6 bases). Sequences were derived from CD4+ or CD8+ T cells sorted from blood, sampled in a trial of the OX40 agonist ivuxolimab. The sequence was collected from an adult with an advanced solid tumor such as melanoma, head and neck, liver or kidney cancer. The CDR3 nucleotides are TGTGCCAGCTCACCTACAACGTCGGGGGGCTTTAGTAGCAATCAGCCCCAGCATTTT. Its translation is CASSPTTSGGFSSNQPQHF.